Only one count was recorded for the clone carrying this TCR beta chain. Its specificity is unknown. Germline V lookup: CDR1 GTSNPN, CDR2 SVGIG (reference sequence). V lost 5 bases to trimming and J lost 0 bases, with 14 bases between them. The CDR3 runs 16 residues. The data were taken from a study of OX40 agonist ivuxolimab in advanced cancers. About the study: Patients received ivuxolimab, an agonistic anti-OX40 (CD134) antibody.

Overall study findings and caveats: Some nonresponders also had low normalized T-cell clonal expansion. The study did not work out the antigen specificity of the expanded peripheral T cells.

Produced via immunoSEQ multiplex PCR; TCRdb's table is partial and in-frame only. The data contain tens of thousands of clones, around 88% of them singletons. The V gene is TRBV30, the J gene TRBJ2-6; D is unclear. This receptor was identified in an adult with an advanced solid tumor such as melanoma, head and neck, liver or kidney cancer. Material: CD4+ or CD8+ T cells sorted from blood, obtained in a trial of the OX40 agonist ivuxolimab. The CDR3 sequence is CAWSLRGRSGANVLTF. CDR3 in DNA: TGTGCCTGGTCCCTGAGAGGCCGCTCTGGGGCCAACGTCCTGACTTTC. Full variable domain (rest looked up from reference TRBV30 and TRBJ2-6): SQTIHQWPATLVQPVGSPLSLECTVEGTSNPNLYWYRQAAGRGLQLLFYSVGIGQISSEVPQNLSASRPQDRQFILSSKKLLLSDSGFYLCAWSLRGRSGANVLTFGAGSRLTVL.